Reported below is one T cell receptor (beta chain). Its antigen remains unknown. This sample was taken from a study of cytomegalovirus exposure and HLA in healthy donors. The germline V gene encodes CDR1 SGHVS and CDR2 FQNEAQ. The ends lost 5 bases at V and 7 bases at J; junction bases unmatched: 8. The CDR3 spans 15 residues. Study-wide results and limits: It was reportedly the case that the classifier diagnosed cytomegalovirus status with high specificity and sensitivity.

Repertoires were generated with immunoSEQ multiplex PCR, while TCRdb's copy carries only in-frame clones and drops some. The sample contains some 83,000 clones, about 93% of which appear only once. The source material was PBMCs. The receptor's source is a woman aged 18-35 years in good health and CMV-seronegative. The rearrangement joins TRBV7-8 to TRBJ1-5, with 10 bases that match TRBD1. CDR3 residues: CASSRNGDRGQPQHF. The DNA of the CDR3 is TGTGCCAGCAGCCGGAATGGGGACAGGGGACAGCCCCAGCATTTT. Together with reference TRBV7-8 and TRBJ1-5, the CDR3 gives the full variable domain: GAGVSQSPRYKVAKRGQDVALRCDPISGHVSLFWYQQALGQGPEFLTYFQNEAQLDKSGLPSDRFFAERPEGSVSTLKIQRTQQEDSAVYLCASSRNGDRGQPQHFGDGTRLSIL.